Below are 20 T cell receptor beta chains sequenced from a single sample in a study of blood T cell repertoires in COVID-19. Clones were read by immunoSEQ multiplex PCR, and TCRdb kept only the in-frame ones, dropping some. The sample records 70,000 to 80,000 clones, more than 65% being singletons. Sequenced: peripheral blood. The receptors come from a man aged 50-59 years with acute or convalescent COVID-19.

The chain couples TRBV6-4 to TRBJ2-1; D not resolved. V was clipped by 9 bases and J by 5 bases, with 8 bases between them. Per the germline V gene, CDR1 is MRHNA and CDR2 is SNTAGT. The CDR3 consists of 11 residues. The CDR3 region is CASAFNNEQFF. In DNA form, the CDR3 reads TGTGCCAGTGCGTTCAACAATGAGCAGTTCTTC.

The chain has TRBV24-1 and TRBJ2-2, with 7 bases identical to TRBD1. There are 16 residues in the CDR3. With V trimmed by 4 bases and J by 1 base, 5 bases remained unmatched. Germline CDR1 KGHDR, CDR2 SFDVKD. The CDR3 spells CATSETWTGNTGELFF. The DNA for the CDR3 is TGTGCCACCAGTGAAACATGGACAGGGAACACCGGGGAGCTGTTTTTT.

This clone was detected once. This chain connects TRBV5-1 to TRBJ1-6; D uncertain. This CDR3 region has 13 residues. Between the trimmed V and J ends, which lost 4 bases and 10 bases, there was a span of 12 bases. Germline loops: CDR1 SGHRS, CDR2 YFSETQ. CDR3 coding DNA: TGCGCCAGCAGCCCGGGCCGAGGGTCACCCCTCCACTTT. Translating it yields CASSPGRGSPLHF.

This clone was picked up one time. V is TRBV27 and J is TRBJ1-1, with D uncertain. Trimming left V 0 bases short and J 6 bases short, with 11 bases between. This CDR3 comprises 14 residues. Germline values: CDR1 MNHEY, CDR2 SMNVEV (reference sequence). In DNA, the CDR3 is TGTGCCAGCAGTTTATCCCCCGGCGGGGCTGAAGCTTTCTTT. Protein sequence: CASSLSPGGAEAFF.

The sample holds one count of this clone. V and J are TRBV12-5 and TRBJ2-7; a possible D gene is TRBD2 (6 bases). V was shortened by 7 bases and J by 0 bases, with 16 bases between the two germline ends. CDR3 length equals 15 residues. Germline CDR1 reads LGHNT; CDR2 reads FRNRAP. DNA of the CDR3: TGTGCTAGTGCCCTGGGCGGGGTGCCCTCCTACGAGCAGTACTTC. This sequence encodes CASALGGVPSYEQYF.

The chain links TRBV10-2 to TRBJ2-5; 7 bases map to TRBD1. V was pared by 5 bases and J by 0 bases, with 6 bases of the junction left unmatched. The germline CDR1 and CDR2 sequences are WSHSY and SAAADI. CDR3 size: 15 residues. The CDR3 spells CASSKDRPDQETQYF. The CDR3, as DNA: TGCGCCAGCAGTAAGGACAGGCCGGACCAAGAGACCCAGTACTTC.

The V call is TRBV6-4, the J call TRBJ1-2; TRBD1 matches 10 bases. Losses at the gene ends were 5 bases for V and 4 bases for J; bases not matched to a gene: 4. The germline CDR1 and CDR2 sequences are MRHNA and SNTAGT. This CDR3 has 14 residues. This chain's CDR3 is CASSRDRGGYGYTF. CDR3 bases: TGTGCCAGCAGTCGGGACAGGGGCGGCTATGGCTACACCTTC.

V and J are TRBV6-1 and TRBJ2-1, with 10 bases fitting TRBD1. The CDR3 has 16 amino acids. Trimming cost V 3 bases and J 3 bases; bases outside gene matches: 5. Germline loops: CDR1 MNHNS, CDR2 SASEGT. This chain's CDR3 is CASSDLGTGVYNEQFF. CDR3 DNA sequence: TGTGCCAGCAGTGACCTCGGGACAGGGGTCTACAATGAGCAGTTCTTC.

This rearrangement joins TRBV7-6 to TRBJ2-1; D perhaps matches TRBD1 (5 bases). This CDR3 has 13 residues. Germline CDR1 SGHVS, CDR2 FNYEAQ. Between the trimmed V and J ends, which lost 3 bases and 6 bases, there was a span of 9 bases. The CDR3: CASSFRVGNEQFF. CDR3 sequence (DNA): TGTGCCAGCAGCTTCAGGGTCGGCAATGAGCAGTTCTTC.

The chain links TRBV7-9 to TRBJ1-5; a weak D match, TRBD1 (5 bases). The CDR3 is 15 residues long. Germline loops: CDR1 SEHNR, CDR2 FQNEAQ (reference sequence). V gave up 1 base and J gave up 0 bases, with 7 bases separating them. The CDR3, as DNA: TGTGCCAGCAGCTTAGGGGACTATAGCAATCAGCCCCAGCATTTT. It specifies CASSLGDYSNQPQHF. The full variable domain, rest sourced from reference TRBV7-9 and TRBJ1-5, is DTGVSQNPRHKITKRGQNVTFRCDPISEHNRLYWYRQTLGQGPEFLTYFQNEAQLEKSRLLSDRFSAERPKGSFSTLEIQRTEQGDSAMYLCASSLGDYSNQPQHFGDGTRLSIL.

The gene calls are TRBV6-5 and TRBJ1-1; no definite D call. Trimming took off 6 bases at V and 1 base at J, with 15 bases between the two ends. This CDR3 has 15 residues. CDR1 and CDR2 (germline): MNHEY, SVGAGI. The CDR3 reads CASSFPDTENTEAFF. CDR3 coding DNA: TGTGCCAGCAGCTTTCCAGACACCGAGAACACTGAAGCTTTCTTT.

The chain carries TRBV3-1 (or the pseudogene TRBV3-2) and TRBJ2-7; TRBD1 might be the D (5 bases). V lost 1 base, J lost 6 bases, and 10 bases lay in between. Germline V gene sequence: CDR1 LGHDT, CDR2 YNNKEL (reference sequence). The CDR3 is made up of 13 amino acids. This CDR3 reads CASSQGRVFEQYF. CDR3 DNA: TGTGCCAGCAGCCAAGGCAGGGTCTTCGAGCAGTACTTC.

The rearrangement links TRBV18 to TRBJ2-4; D possibly corresponds to TRBD2 (5 bases). The CDR3 has 14 residues. V was shortened by 3 bases and J by 6 bases, with 12 bases between the two germline ends. CDR1 is KGHSH and CDR2 is LQKENI in the germline V gene. The CDR3 sequence: CASSPPGSRNIQYF. CDR3 bases: TGTGCCAGCTCACCCCCGGGGAGCCGAAACATTCAGTACTTC. The complete variable domain, with remaining parts taken from reference TRBV18 and TRBJ2-4, reads NAGVMQNPRHLVRRRGQEARLRCSPMKGHSHVYWYRQLPEEGLKFMVYLQKENIIDESGMPKERFSAEFPKEGPSILRIQQVVRGDSAAYFCASSPPGSRNIQYFGAGTRLSVL.

This clone was recorded once. CDR3: CATSRDSGGTNTEAFF. The CDR3 DNA sequence: TGTGCCACCAGCAGAGATTCGGGGGGGACGAACACTGAAGCTTTCTTT. The chain has TRBV15 and TRBJ1-1, with a weak D call TRBD1 (5 bases). The CDR3 is made up of 16 amino acids. Trimming removed 0 bases at V and 1 base at J, with 12 bases between. Germline-derived CDR1 and CDR2 are LNHNV and YYDKDF (reference sequence).

The chain carries TRBV10-2 and TRBJ1-2, with 8 bases lining up with TRBD1. Trimming cost V 7 bases and J 4 bases; bases outside gene matches: 8. This CDR3 has 14 amino acids. Germline CDR1 reads WSHSY; CDR2 reads SAAADI. CDR3 nucleotides: TGCGCCAGCAAGTCCTCAGGGACAGGCTATGGCTACACCTTC. Protein sequence: CASKSSGTGYGYTF.

The genes are TRBV5-4 and TRBJ1-1; possible D gene TRBD1, 6 bases. The V and J ends lost 4 bases and 5 bases respectively, with 15 bases between them. The CDR3 has 14 amino acids. The germline gives CDR1 SGHNT, CDR2 YYREEE (reference sequence). CDR3: CASSKQGDGTEAFF. The CDR3 region has the DNA TGTGCCAGCAGCAAACAGGGAGACGGGACTGAAGCTTTCTTT.

The V and J genes are TRBV18 and TRBJ1-4, with a weak D call TRBD1 (6 bases). With 3 bases removed from V and 3 bases from J, the gap between germline ends came to 11 bases. Germline-derived CDR1 and CDR2 are KGHSH and LQKENI. The CDR3 sequence is 15 residues long. CDR3 nucleotides: TGTGCCAGCTCACCTCTCCAGGGGCCTAATGAAAAACTGTTTTTT. This gives the protein CASSPLQGPNEKLFF.

This CDR3 reads CSVVAGGHEQYF. Written as DNA, the CDR3 is TGCAGCGTTGTGGCGGGAGGTCACGAGCAGTACTTC. The chain combines TRBV29-1 with TRBJ2-7; 8 bases agree with TRBD2. The CDR3 is 12 amino acids. Germline CDR1 and CDR2: SQVTM and ANQGSEA. After removal of 4 bases from V and 5 bases from J, the junction contained 4 bases not matched to a gene.

The V and J genes are TRBV9 and TRBJ2-3; 9 positions agree with TRBD1. The CDR3 consists of 16 residues. Germline V lookup: CDR1 SGDLS, CDR2 YYNGEE. The V segment lost 3 bases and the J segment 6 bases; nucleotides outside the gene matches: 11. DNA of the CDR3: TGTGCCAGCAGCGGAACCGGGACAGGGTCGCGGGATACGCAGTATTTT. Its translation is CASSGTGTGSRDTQYF.

The chain recombines TRBV24-1 with TRBJ2-1; perhaps TRBD2 as D (5 bases). Trimming shortened V by 1 base and J by 8 bases, and 8 bases separated the two germline ends. This CDR3 region has 13 residues. Looked up from germline, CDR1 is KGHDR and CDR2 is SFDVKD. The CDR3 sequence: CATSDLNGDEQFF. In DNA, the CDR3 is TGTGCCACCAGTGATTTAAACGGGGATGAGCAGTTCTTC.